This TCR beta chain was sequenced in a study of CD8 T cells in Susac syndrome (dated by TCRdb to between 2018 and 2021). Regarding the study in general: Repertoire sequencing was used to test whether CD8+ T cell activation and differentiation in Susac syndrome was antigen driven. Results and caveats for the whole study, not just this receptor: The study acknowledged that relatively few individuals were included in the TCR sequencing and HLA analysis.

RNA was extracted using the RNeasy kit, and about 0.45 to 1 ug of the RNA was reverse transcribed with random hexamers. The immunoSEQ multiplex PCR assay, covering 54 Vbeta and 13 Jbeta segments, was used to amplify TCR beta CDR3 regions. PCR amplification bias was corrected by using a synthetic template baseline for primer optimization and computational correction. The study's processing was this. Reads were annotated to V, D and J genes according to IMGT and were analyzed with immunoSEQ Analyzer, with only productive sequences retained. To calculate clonality, Shannon entropy was normalized by log2 of the number of productive unique sequences and then subtracted from one. For each patient and control, public and private clones were evaluated among the 100 most prevalent clones. Clones were defined as Susac-specific when absent from the healthy and MS cohorts, from about 1,100 published viral clones and from other ImmuneACCESS disease sequences. In TCRdb, the public reads were trimmed at Q25 with fastp and aligned with MiXCR, with productive beta chains retained. Rows with one shared CDR3 protein collapse into an entry with the most common genes and DNA. TCRdb, rather than the study authors, made the V and J calls. This sample gives around 230,000 distinct CDR3 sequences in total; about 96% of them show up just once. Roughly 0.1% of the sample comes from the top ten.

Peripheral blood CD8+ and CD4+ T cells from healthy donors, Susac syndrome patients and multiple sclerosis patients were profiled by high-throughput TCR beta sequencing. Multiple sclerosis controls were treatment-naive patients with stable or active relapsing-remitting disease fulfilling revised McDonald criteria. Bulk CD8+ and CD4+ T cells were purified by magnetic negative isolation, while CD8+ TEMRA cells were enriched using FACS. Blood was collected in EDTA tubes and processed within 24 hours, with PBMCs isolated through density gradient centrifugation. PBMCs intended for TCR sequencing were frozen in liquid nitrogen and were later thawed in a 37 degrees C water bath. The sorted or isolated CD4+, CD8+ and CD8+ TEMRA cells had a purity of 90% or higher. Worth noting for this clonotype: The specificity of this receptor is unknown. Base qualities were left out, and no much larger clone turns up one base away.

A distance of 22 bases separates the germline ends of V and J, which lose 6 bases and 5 bases respectively. There are 15 amino acids in the CDR3, from cysteine to phenylalanine inclusive. Just CDR3 DNA is preserved here, 45 bases in frame from base 1. From the germline V gene (reference sequence), CDR1 is DFQATT and CDR2 is SNEGSKA. This TCR came from a human donor with multiple sclerosis. The sequenced sample was CD4+ T cells from PBMCs. The V gene is TRBV20-1 and the J gene is TRBJ1-1; TRBD1 could be the D gene, as 6 bases match. Read as DNA, the sequence is TGCAGTGCGAAGGGGGGGAACGCTGTCGGTACTGAAGCTTTCTTT. It is translated as CSAKGGNAVGTEAFF.